These 22 T cell receptor beta chains share one sample of origin, sequenced in a study of post-analysis software for immune sequencing data. Study-level results: Controls showed lower frequencies than patients for a few TRBV segments, and TRBV5-6, TRBV5-1 and TRBV20-1 were among these.

Unique molecular identifiers had been added to the TCR beta cDNA libraries. TCRdb re-called the PCR reads with MiXCR, one entry per CDR3 protein. This sample has about 760,000 distinct CDR3 sequences, with just under 30% found just once. These receptors are not linked to any known antigen. The sequenced sample consisted of blood. The receptors shown here come from a girl aged 10 to 17 with multiple sclerosis.

This clonotype appeared a few times. This chain uses TRBV28 with TRBJ1-2, with 8 positions matching TRBD1. CDR1 MDHEN and CDR2 SYDVKM come from the germline V gene. This CDR3 has 14 residues. J gave up 3 bases and V 5 bases, and 5 bases lay outside the gene matches. The CDR3 loop is CASSPSGQDYGYTF. CDR3 DNA: TGTGCCAGCAGTCCATCGGGACAGGACTATGGCTACACCTTC.

The chain recombines TRBV9 with TRBJ2-5; D is undetermined. This CDR3 comprises 12 residues. V was trimmed by 3 bases and J by 4 bases, leaving 7 bases between them. CDR1 is SGDLS, CDR2 YYNGEE, per germline. The CDR3 DNA sequence: TGTGCCAGCAGCGCCGTGGGAGAGACCCAGTACTTC. Protein sequence: CASSAVGETQYF.

The chain is built from TRBV25-1 and TRBJ2-7; D is undetermined. The CDR3 has 13 residues. Germline V lookup: CDR1 MGHDK, CDR2 SYGVNS. The germline V and J ends were trimmed by 3 bases and 3 bases, with 9 bases remaining between them. DNA of the CDR3: TGTGCCAGCAGTGAGATAAAGGGCTACGAGCAGTACTTC. Protein product: CASSEIKGYEQYF.

This chain links TRBV7-9 with TRBJ2-7; the D is unclear. V was trimmed by 1 base and J by 5 bases, leaving 6 bases between them. Per the germline V gene, CDR1 is SEHNR and CDR2 is FQNEAQ (reference sequence). The CDR3 is 12 residues long. Here the CDR3 DNA reads TGTGCCAGCAGCTTAGTAGCTAACGAGCAGTACTTC. Protein product: CASSLVANEQYF.

This clonotype was recorded a few times. V and J are TRBV5-6 and TRBJ2-3, with D possibly TRBD1 on 6 matching bases. V dropped 2 bases and J dropped 2 bases, with 15 bases sitting between them. The CDR3 has 16 residues. The V gene's germline CDR1 is SGHDT and CDR2 YYEEEE. The CDR3 bases are TGTGCCAGCAGCTTCTTCGAGGACAGTTACACAGATACGCAGTATTTT. Protein product: CASSFFEDSYTDTQYF. Based on the CDR3 plus reference TRBV5-6 and TRBJ2-3, the full variable domain is DAGVTQSPTHLIKTRGQQVTLRCSPKSGHDTVSWYQQALGQGPQFIFQYYEEEERQRGNFPDRFSGHQFPNYSSELNVNALLLGDSALYLCASSFFEDSYTDTQYFGPGTRLTVL.

This clonotype was observed a handful of times. This chain uses TRBV10-3 with TRBJ2-3, with a tentative D call TRBD2 (5 bases). Trimming left V 6 bases short and J 5 bases short, with 15 bases between. Looked up from germline, CDR1 is ENHRY and CDR2 is SYGVKD. The CDR3 sequence is 14 residues long. The CDR3, as DNA: TGTGCCATCAGCCCTACTAGGGCCGGAGATACGCAGTATTTT. Encoded protein: CAISPTRAGDTQYF.

The J gene is TRBJ1-1, the V gene TRBV6-1; D is unclear. The V end was cut by 3 bases, the J end by 10 bases, with 12 bases between. The V gene's germline CDR1 is MNHNS and CDR2 SASEGT. CDR3 length: 12 amino acids. CDR3 region: CASSDGRAGAFF. The CDR3 DNA reads TGTGCCAGCAGTGATGGACGGGCGGGAGCTTTCTTT.

The genes are TRBV24-1 and TRBJ2-1; no clear D. Looked up from germline, CDR1 is KGHDR and CDR2 is SFDVKD. This CDR3 spans 15 amino acids. Trimming removed 5 bases at V and 1 base at J, with 11 bases between. The CDR3, as DNA: TGTGCCACCAGTGTTAGAGTGGGGTCCTACAATGAGCAGTTCTTC. Protein product: CATSVRVGSYNEQFF.

J is TRBJ2-7 and V is TRBV27, with 7 nucleotides matching TRBD2. V shed 3 bases, J shed 12 bases, and the junction held 14 bases outside the gene matches. This CDR3 region has 14 residues. Per the germline V gene, CDR1 is MNHEY and CDR2 is SMNVEV (reference sequence). The CDR3 DNA sequence: TGTGCCAGCAGTTTGGGAGGGGAAGGAGCCCCTAGGTACTTC. Translation gives CASSLGGEGAPRYF.

The chain uses TRBV25-1 and TRBJ2-2; 8 bases align to TRBD2. This CDR3 contains 15 residues. V lost 1 base to trimming and J lost 7 bases; unmatched junction nucleotides: 5. Germline CDR1 reads MGHDK; CDR2 reads SYGVNS. CDR3 coding DNA: TGTGCCAGCAGTGAATCTCCGGGGGGGCACGGGGAGCTGTTTTTT. Translated, it gives CASSESPGGHGELFF.

This clonotype was seen a handful of times. The genes are TRBV6-1 and TRBJ2-1, with 10 bases that match TRBD1. CDR3 length: 15 residues. The V gene's germline CDR1 is MNHNS and CDR2 SASEGT. With V trimmed by 6 bases and J by 8 bases, 10 bases remained unmatched. The CDR3 loop is CASSATGGRFDEQFF. The CDR3 DNA sequence: TGTGCCAGCAGCGCGACAGGGGGCAGGTTCGATGAGCAGTTCTTC.

This clonotype was observed a handful of times. V and J are TRBV28 and TRBJ2-3, with unresolved D. The germline CDR1 and CDR2 sequences are MDHEN and SYDVKM. Deletions cut 6 bases from V and 1 base from J, with 11 bases between. There are 14 residues in the CDR3. In nucleotides, the CDR3 is TGTGCCAGCAGCACTCCCCTCGGCACAGATACGCAGTATTTT. Protein sequence: CASSTPLGTDTQYF.

The CDR3 nucleotides read TGTGCCAGCATGAGGGACCACGGTATAGAGACCCAGTACTTC. It yields the protein CASMRDHGIETQYF. This chain links TRBV7-9 with TRBJ2-5, with D perhaps being TRBD1 or TRBD2 (5 bases each). V was pared by 7 bases and J by 4 bases, with 16 bases between. CDR3 length equals 14 residues. Germline V gene sequence: CDR1 SEHNR, CDR2 FQNEAQ (reference sequence).

A remark on this clonotype: The junction shows a germline mismatch at one end, possibly a read error. The rearrangement joins TRBV12-3 or TRBV12-4 to TRBJ2-5; 9 bases match TRBD1. The CDR3 spans 15 residues. The CDR3 coding sequence is TGTGCCGGCAGTTTCCGGACAGGGGATATAGAGACCCAGTACTTC. It specifies CAGSFRTGDIETQYF.

The CDR3 loop is CSARDSVIRGGGTDTQYF. CDR3 nucleotides: TGCAGTGCTAGAGATTCGGTAATAAGGGGAGGCGGCACAGATACGCAGTATTTT. This rearrangement joins TRBV20-1 to TRBJ2-3, with D maybe TRBD2 (6 bases). Trimming shortened V by 0 bases and J by 1 base, and 20 bases separated the two germline ends. CDR1 is DFQATT and CDR2 is SNEGSKA in the germline V gene (reference sequence). The CDR3 runs 18 residues.

The V gene is TRBV9, the J gene TRBJ2-1, with 10 bases identical to TRBD1. CDR1 is SGDLS and CDR2 is YYNGEE in the germline V gene. This CDR3 comprises 16 residues. The V segment lost 5 bases and the J segment 6 bases; nucleotides outside the gene matches: 11. This CDR3 is CASSGLGGTGVNEQFF. The CDR3 nucleotides are TGTGCCAGCAGTGGTTTAGGGGGGACAGGGGTCAATGAGCAGTTCTTC.

J is TRBJ1-1 and V is TRBV5-1; 8 bases map to TRBD1. Per germline, CDR1 SGHRS and CDR2 YFSETQ. The CDR3 runs 15 residues. The V segment lost 0 bases and the J segment 7 bases; nucleotides outside the gene matches: 8. The CDR3 DNA is TGCGCCAGCAGCTTGGATCGCAGGGGGCTAAATGAAGCTTTCTTT. Protein sequence: CASSLDRRGLNEAFF.

This chain links TRBV29-1 with TRBJ2-7; 8 nucleotides align to TRBD2. The germline CDR1 and CDR2 sequences are SQVTM and ANQGSEA. The J segment lost 7 bases and the V segment lost 6 bases, leaving 17 bases of the junction unmatched. The CDR3 covers 15 residues. The CDR3 region is CSVLGPGRAYNEQYF. The CDR3 DNA reads as TGCAGCGTATTGGGTCCCGGGAGGGCCTACAATGAGCAGTACTTC.

The J gene is TRBJ2-2, the V gene TRBV12-3 or TRBV12-4; tentatively, D is TRBD1 (6 bases). The V end was cut by 9 bases, the J end by 0 bases, with 14 bases between. The CDR3 covers 15 residues. The CDR3 nucleotides are TGTGCCAGTCCCCTACGGGACACGAACACCGGGGAGCTGTTTTTT. Residues: CASPLRDTNTGELFF.

This clonotype was seen a handful of times. The chain is built from TRBV11-2 and TRBJ1-2; a weak D match, TRBD1 (6 bases). Germline loops: CDR1 SGHAT, CDR2 FQNNGV. The CDR3 has 19 amino acids. Trimming left V 1 base short and J 7 bases short, with 28 bases between. CDR3 nucleotides: TGTGCCAGCAGCTTAGGGAAAGTTTTTAGGGGGGCTTCCCCCGGTGGCTACACCTTC. Translated, it gives CASSLGKVFRGASPGGYTF.

The J gene is TRBJ2-4, the V gene TRBV7-9; possibly TRBD2 for D (7 bases). Matching the DNA end better, TRBJ2-5 makes the J call doubtful. Germline loops: CDR1 SEHNR, CDR2 FQNEAQ (reference sequence). This CDR3 comprises 15 residues. Here the CDR3 DNA reads TGTGCCAGCAGCCCTAGGGGGGGCGCCAGAGAGACCCAGTACTTC. This encodes CASSPRGGARETQYF.

CDR3 residues: CASSLGPTGFGNQPQHF. The DNA of the CDR3 is TGTGCCAGCAGCTTAGGTCCGACAGGGTTTGGCAATCAGCCCCAGCATTTT. V gene TRBV7-2 combines with J gene TRBJ1-5; 7 bases agree with TRBD1. This CDR3 is 17 amino acids long. Losses at the gene ends were 1 base for V and 2 bases for J; bases not matched to a gene: 8. CDR1 SGHTA and CDR2 FQGNSA come from the germline V gene.